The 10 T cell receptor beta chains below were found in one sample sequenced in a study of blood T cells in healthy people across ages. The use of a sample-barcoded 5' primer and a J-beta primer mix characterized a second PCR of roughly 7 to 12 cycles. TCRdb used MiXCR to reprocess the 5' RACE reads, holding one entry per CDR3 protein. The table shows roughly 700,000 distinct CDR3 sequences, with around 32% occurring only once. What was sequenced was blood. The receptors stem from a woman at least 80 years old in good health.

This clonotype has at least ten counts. The CDR3 region is CASSPQGLAGTPNEQFF. The CDR3 nucleotides are TGTGCCAGCAGCCCTCAAGGACTAGCGGGTACCCCCAATGAGCAGTTCTTC. This chain connects TRBV7-3 to TRBJ2-1; TRBD2 agrees at 11 bases. This CDR3 has 17 amino acids. Germline CDR1 and CDR2: SGHTA and FQGTGA. The V gene end was trimmed by 5 bases and the J gene end by 6 bases; junction bases not matched to a gene: 12.

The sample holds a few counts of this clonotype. The CDR3 region has the DNA TGTGCCAGCAGTGCCGCGCGAGGGGGTGAGCAGTACTTC. Amino acid sequence: CASSAARGGEQYF. The J gene is TRBJ2-7, the V gene TRBV2; D perhaps matches TRBD1 (6 bases). Per the germline V gene, CDR1 is SNHLY and CDR2 is FYNNEI. CDR3 size: 13 residues. V dropped 4 bases and J dropped 7 bases, with 14 bases sitting between them.

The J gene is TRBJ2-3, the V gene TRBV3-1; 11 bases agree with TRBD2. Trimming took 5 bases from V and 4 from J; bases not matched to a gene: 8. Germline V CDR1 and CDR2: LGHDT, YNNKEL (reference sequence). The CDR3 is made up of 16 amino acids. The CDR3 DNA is TGTGCCAGCAGCTTAGCGGGGGGGCGGGGCGCAGATACGCAGTATTTT. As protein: CASSLAGGRGADTQYF.

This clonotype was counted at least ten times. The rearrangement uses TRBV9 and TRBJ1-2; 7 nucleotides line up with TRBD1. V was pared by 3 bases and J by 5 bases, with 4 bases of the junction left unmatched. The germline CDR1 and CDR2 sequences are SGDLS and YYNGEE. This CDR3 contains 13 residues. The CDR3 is CASSATRGYGYTF. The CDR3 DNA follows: TGTGCCAGCAGCGCAACCAGGGGGTATGGCTACACCTTC.

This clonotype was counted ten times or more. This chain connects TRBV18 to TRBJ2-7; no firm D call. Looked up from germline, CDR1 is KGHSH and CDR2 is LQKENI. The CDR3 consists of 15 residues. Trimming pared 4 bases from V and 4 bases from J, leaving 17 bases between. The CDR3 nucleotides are TGTGCCAGCTCACGGACCAATGGCTGGGAATACGAGCAGTACTTC. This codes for CASSRTNGWEYEQYF.

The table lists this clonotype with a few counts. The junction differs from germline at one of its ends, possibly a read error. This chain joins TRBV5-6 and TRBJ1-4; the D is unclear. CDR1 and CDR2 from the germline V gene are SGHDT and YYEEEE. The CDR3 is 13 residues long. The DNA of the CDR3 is TGTGCCAGCAGCTTGGGAGGAACCGAAAAACGGTTTTTT. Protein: CASSLGGTEKRFF.

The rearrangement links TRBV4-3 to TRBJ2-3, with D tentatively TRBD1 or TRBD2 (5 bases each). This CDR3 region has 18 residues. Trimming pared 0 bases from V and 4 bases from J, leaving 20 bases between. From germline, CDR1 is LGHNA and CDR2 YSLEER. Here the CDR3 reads CASSQERRLQGRADTQYF. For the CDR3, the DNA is TGCGCCAGCAGCCAAGAGAGGAGACTCCAGGGACGCGCAGATACGCAGTATTTT.

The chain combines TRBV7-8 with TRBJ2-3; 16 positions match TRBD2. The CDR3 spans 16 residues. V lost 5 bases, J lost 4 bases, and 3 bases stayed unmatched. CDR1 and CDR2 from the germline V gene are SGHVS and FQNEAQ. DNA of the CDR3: TGTGCCAGCAGCCAAGGGACTAGCGGGAGGGCAGATACGCAGTATTTT. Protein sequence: CASSQGTSGRADTQYF.

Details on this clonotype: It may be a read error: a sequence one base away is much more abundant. The chain's CDR3 is CASSVSGLAGYTQYF. The CDR3 nucleotides are TGTGCCAGCAGCGTATCAGGACTAGCGGGGTATACGCAGTATTTT. The chain links TRBV9 to TRBJ2-3; 12 nucleotides agree with TRBD2. Unmatched junction bases numbered 4, after V lost 1 base and J lost 7 bases. The CDR3 is 15 amino acids. The germline V gene has CDR1 SGDLS and CDR2 YYNGEE.

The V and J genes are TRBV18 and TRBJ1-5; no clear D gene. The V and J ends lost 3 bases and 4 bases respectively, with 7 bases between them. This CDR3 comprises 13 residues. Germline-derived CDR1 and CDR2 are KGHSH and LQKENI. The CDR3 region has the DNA TGTGCCAGCTCACCCTCGGGGAATCAGCCCCAGCATTTT. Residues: CASSPSGNQPQHF.